These 26 T cell receptor beta chains were sequenced from one sample in a study of metastatic and nonmetastatic thyroid tumors. TCRdb ran MiXCR on the PCR reads. The sample has about 59,000 clones, 16% seen once; the top ten hold roughly a tenth. The entire patient cohort was treatment-naive prior to thyroid surgery. The sequenced material came from blood. The receptors stem from a male donor with papillary thyroid cancer or a benign thyroid nodule (not recorded which). Some clones in this sample may be carry-over from other donors' samples.

Of note for this clone: Being one base from a much bigger clone, this may be a read error. The same CDR3 also results from other DNA sequences found in this sample. The genes are TRBV19 and TRBJ2-3; a possible D gene is TRBD1 (6 bases). This CDR3 is built from 18 residues. Trimming took 6 bases from V and 0 from J, leaving 22 bases between them. Germline lookup yields CDR1 LNHDA and CDR2 SQIVND (reference sequence). The CDR3 DNA is TGTGCCAGTAGCACCCTTCGACAGGCTCGTAGGAGCACAGATACGCAGTATTTT. Protein sequence: CASSTLRQARRSTDTQYF. Using reference TRBV19 and TRBJ2-3 for the parts outside the CDR3, the full variable domain is DGGITQSPKYLFRKEGQNVTLSCEQNLNHDAMYWYRQDPGQGLRLIYYSQIVNDFQKGDIAEGYSVSREKKESFPLTVTSAQKNPTAFYLCASSTLRQARRSTDTQYFGPGTRLTVL.

This clone was observed at least ten times. V and J are TRBV30 and TRBJ2-7; D unclear. Between the trimmed V and J ends, which lost 5 bases and 4 bases, there was a span of 21 bases. CDR1 and CDR2 from the germline V gene are GTSNPN and SVGIG (reference sequence). The CDR3 sequence is 15 residues long. The CDR3, as DNA: TGTGCCTGGCTGGAGTGGGCTAGGATTGGGTACGAGCAGTACGTC. It encodes CAWLEWARIGYEQYV.

A few counts support this clone. J is TRBJ1-1 and V is TRBV6-1; tentative D call: TRBD1 (6 bases). Germline lookup yields CDR1 MNHNS and CDR2 SASEGT. This CDR3 comprises 16 residues. Trimming took off 10 bases at V and 3 bases at J, with 24 bases between the two ends. The CDR3 here is CAIIEIWQGTDTEAFF. Here the CDR3 DNA reads TGTGCCATCATCGAAATTTGGCAGGGGACGGACACTGAAGCTTTCTTT.

Details on this clone: Since a much larger clone is just one base distant, this may be a read error. Additional DNA sequences in this sample encode the identical CDR3. This chain uses TRBV5-5 with TRBJ1-2; D might be TRBD1 (6 bases). The CDR3 sequence is 14 residues long. Germline V CDR1 and CDR2: SGHKS, YYEKEE (reference sequence). V was trimmed by 0 bases and J by 4 bases, leaving 10 bases between them. The CDR3: CASSLAGAGYGYTF. Written as DNA, the CDR3 is TGTGCCAGCAGCTTGGCAGGGGCTGGCTATGGCTACACCTTC.

By sample share, this clone is medium-sized (0.01 to 0.1%). The V call is TRBV12-3 or TRBV12-4, the J call TRBJ1-2; D unresolved. This CDR3 has 18 amino acids. Deletions cut 0 bases from V and 1 base from J, with 18 bases between. CDR3 sequence (DNA): TGTGCCAGCAGTTTAGCCCCGGCAGCCAACTACTTTAACTATGGCTACACCTTC. Protein sequence: CASSLAPAANYFNYGYTF.

The table lists this clone with many counts. V and J are TRBV9 and TRBJ1-2; weak D call: TRBD1 (5 bases). Germline CDR1 is SGDLS and CDR2 is YYNGEE. The CDR3 loop spans 14 amino acids. Trimming left V 0 bases short and J 8 bases short, with 14 bases between. The CDR3 DNA is TGTGCCAGCAGCGTAGGGGGGGGGACCCCCGGCTACACCTTC. Its translation: CASSVGGGTPGYTF.

This clone was recorded at least ten times. The V and J genes are TRBV12-3 or TRBV12-4 and TRBJ2-1, with D uncertain. CDR3 length: 13 amino acids. The germline V and J ends were trimmed by 6 bases and 4 bases, with 10 bases remaining between them. Here the CDR3 reads CASRTGRYNEQFF. The CDR3 DNA sequence: TGTGCCAGCAGAACTGGGCGGTACAATGAGCAGTTCTTC.

This clone was seen more than once but under ten times. The chain combines TRBV6-4 with TRBJ2-1; D not certain. Deletions cut 0 bases from V and 3 bases from J, with 3 bases between. This CDR3 region has 13 residues. The germline V gene encodes CDR1 MRHNA and CDR2 SNTAGT. CDR3: CASSDSDYNEQFF. In nucleotides, the CDR3 is TGTGCCAGCAGTGACTCGGACTACAATGAGCAGTTCTTC.

This clone has at least ten counts. Additional DNA sequences in this sample encode the identical CDR3. This sequence joins TRBV9 and TRBJ2-2; TRBD1 matches 7 bases. V dropped 4 bases and J dropped 2; count of bases not matched to a gene: 11. Germline V gene sequence: CDR1 SGDLS, CDR2 YYNGEE. The CDR3 sequence is 17 residues long. CDR3 in amino acids: CASSLFSGQSNTGELFF. DNA for the CDR3: TGTGCCAGCAGCCTATTCTCGGGACAGAGTAACACCGGGGAGCTGTTTTTT. Using reference TRBV9 and TRBJ2-2 for the parts outside the CDR3, the full variable domain is DSGVTQTPKHLITATGQRVTLRCSPRSGDLSVYWYQQSLDQGLQFLIQYYNGEERAKGNILERFSAQQFPDLHSELNLSSLELGDSALYFCASSLFSGQSNTGELFFGEGSRLTVL.

This clone occurred a few times. A read error may be the cause here, since a much bigger clone is one base away. The genes are TRBV29-1 and TRBJ1-1, with D unresolved. Trimming left V 8 bases short and J 4 bases short, with 17 bases between. CDR3 length equals 13 residues. In germline, CDR1 is SQVTM, CDR2 ANQGSEA. As DNA, the CDR3 is TGCAGCCTCCGGGAAAGGAGGTCCACTGAAGCTTTCTTT. This translates into CSLRERRSTEAFF.

Ten or more counts support this clone. This chain joins TRBV18 and TRBJ1-1; D gene ambiguous. CDR3 length: 13 residues. The germline gives CDR1 KGHSH, CDR2 LQKENI. The V and J ends lost 2 bases and 8 bases respectively, with 12 bases between them. The CDR3 DNA reads as TGTGCCAGCTCACCAGCCCAGGTCCGGGAAGCTTTCTTT. It codes for CASSPAQVREAFF.

This clone was observed a handful of times. The germline gene is not matched at one end of the junction; a read error may be the cause. J is TRBJ2-2 and V is TRBV28; 7 bases are shared with TRBD1. CDR1 is MDHEN and CDR2 is SYDVKM in the germline V gene. The CDR3 is 14 amino acids. The CDR3: CTSSSGTDTGELFF. The CDR3 nucleotides read TGTACCAGCAGCTCCGGGACAGACACCGGGGAGCTGTTTTTT.

This clone has at least ten counts. The chain has TRBV27 and TRBJ2-7; 9 bases are a match to TRBD1. CDR1 MNHEY and CDR2 SMNVEV come from the germline V gene (reference sequence). V dropped 2 bases and J dropped 2; count of bases not matched to a gene: 4. The CDR3 runs to 15 residues. The CDR3 nucleotides are TGTGCCAGCAGTTTACAGACAGGGGGGGCCTACGAGCAGTACTTC. Amino acid sequence: CASSLQTGGAYEQYF.

This clone was counted only a few times. J is TRBJ2-5 and V is TRBV5-6; 8 bases agree with TRBD2. Germline CDR1 SGHDT, CDR2 YYEEEE. The ends lost 5 bases at V and 2 bases at J; junction bases unmatched: 11. This CDR3 is built from 16 residues. The CDR3 is CASRAYMTGGQETQYF. The CDR3 coding sequence is TGTGCCAGCAGGGCGTATATGACGGGGGGGCAAGAGACCCAGTACTTC.

This clone appeared a few times. The junction departs from the called germline gene at one end, perhaps through a read error. The chain has TRBV6-1 and TRBJ1-2; no definite D call. The CDR3 contains 14 residues. Germline V gene data show CDR1 as MNHNS and CDR2 as SASEGT. The DNA of the CDR3 is TGTGCCAGCAGGCGCCGGTACGAGAGCTATGTCTACACCTTC. It codes for CASRRRYESYVYTF.

This chain connects TRBV20-1 to TRBJ1-2, with a weak D call TRBD1 (6 bases). Trimming took 7 bases from V and 7 from J, leaving 19 bases between them. The germline V gene encodes CDR1 DFQATT and CDR2 SNEGSKA (reference sequence). This CDR3 spans 13 amino acids. The CDR3 loop is CSGLGGFSSGYTF. The CDR3, as DNA: TGCAGTGGGTTAGGGGGGTTCAGCTCTGGCTACACCTTC.

This clone was picked up many times. The J gene is TRBJ1-1, the V gene TRBV5-1; 7 nucleotides line up with TRBD1. CDR3 length: 16 amino acids. The J segment lost 4 bases and the V segment lost 3 bases, leaving 12 bases of the junction unmatched. CDR1 SGHRS and CDR2 YFSETQ come from the germline V gene. CDR3: CASSSLQQGWGTEAFF. CDR3 bases: TGCGCCAGCAGCTCACTGCAACAGGGGTGGGGCACTGAAGCTTTCTTT.

The chain has TRBV6-4 and TRBJ1-1; no clear D gene. This CDR3 is built from 14 residues. Trimming stripped 5 bases from V and 5 bases from J, with 15 bases between. Germline-derived CDR1 and CDR2 are MRHNA and SNTAGT. CDR3 in amino acids: CASSLRPSGTEAFF. The CDR3 DNA follows: TGTGCCAGCAGTCTCCGACCGTCCGGGACTGAAGCTTTCTTT.

This sequence joins TRBV25-1 and TRBJ2-1; the D gene is possibly TRBD2 (6 bases). This CDR3 is 15 amino acids long. Germline CDR1 is MGHDK and CDR2 is SYGVNS. Between the trimmed V and J ends, which lost 7 bases and 4 bases, there was a span of 17 bases. The CDR3 here is CASMGDGGKYNEQFF. CDR3 DNA: TGTGCCAGCATGGGCGACGGGGGAAAATACAATGAGCAGTTCTTC.

A note on this clone: With a much larger clone just one base away, this may be a read error. The rearrangement joins TRBV3-1 to TRBJ2-5, with D unresolved. CDR3 length: 16 amino acids. CDR1 and CDR2 (germline): LGHDT, YNNKEL (reference sequence). Trimming took off 8 bases at V and 2 bases at J, with 21 bases between the two ends. The CDR3 spells CASRESSFWKQETQYF. CDR3 sequence (DNA): TGTGCCAGCCGAGAGTCGTCTTTCTGGAAACAAGAGACCCAGTACTTC.

This clone was picked up a small number of times. At one of its ends the junction is not consistent with the germline gene, which may arise from a read error. The chain uses TRBV9 and TRBJ1-5, with D tentatively TRBD1 (5 bases). CDR1 and CDR2 from the germline V gene are SGDLS and YYNGEE. The CDR3 extends over 12 amino acids. Here the CDR3 DNA reads TGCACCAGCAGCGTAGGGGACGGGCCCCAGCATTTT. It encodes CTSSVGDGPQHF.

This clone was recorded at least ten times. CDR3 sequence: CSGAGRSFTDTQYF. CDR3 nucleotides: TGCAGTGGGGCGGGGCGGTCTTTCACAGATACGCAGTATTTT. The V call is TRBV20-1, the J call TRBJ2-3; possible D gene TRBD2, 6 bases. CDR1 is DFQATT, CDR2 SNEGSKA, per germline (reference sequence). This CDR3 spans 14 amino acids. Between the trimmed V and J ends, which lost 7 bases and 2 bases, there was a span of 16 bases.

For this clone: A junction boundary mismatches the germline segment, possibly from a read error. This sequence joins TRBV28 and TRBJ2-1; tentatively, D is TRBD1 (5 bases). The CDR3 has 14 residues. The germline V gene has CDR1 MDHEN and CDR2 SYDVKM. CDR3 DNA sequence: TGTGCCAGCAGTTTAAGGCCGACAGCTAATGAGCATTTCTTC. Protein product: CASSLRPTANEHFF.

V is TRBV10-3 and J is TRBJ2-7; D may correspond to TRBD1 or TRBD2 (5 bases each). The V end lost 2 bases, the J end lost 6 bases, and 23 bases lay between the germline ends. CDR1 is ENHRY, CDR2 SYGVKD, per germline. This CDR3 contains 17 residues. CDR3 protein: CAISEELEGSVHFEQYF. In nucleotides, the CDR3 is TGTGCCATCAGTGAGGAGCTTGAGGGGTCAGTTCATTTCGAGCAGTACTTC.

This clone appeared many times. This chain uses TRBV20-1 with TRBJ2-4; possible D gene TRBD2, 6 bases. The length of the CDR3 is 12 residues. Germline loops: CDR1 DFQATT, CDR2 SNEGSKA (reference sequence). V was clipped by 3 bases and J by 5 bases, with 8 bases between them. The CDR3 DNA is TGCAGTGCTAGGGGCGGGGAAAACATTCAGTACTTC. Amino acid sequence: CSARGGENIQYF.

Many counts were recorded for this clone. A much larger clone is a single base away; this may be a read error. Other DNA sequences from this sample encode an identical CDR3 as well. This chain uses TRBV28 with TRBJ2-1; D not certain. The CDR3 loop spans 14 amino acids. The germline V gene has CDR1 MDHEN and CDR2 SYDVKM. The ends were cut back, 2 bases at V and 7 bases at J, with 12 bases in the middle. This chain's CDR3 is CASSLRPTANEQFF. The CDR3 DNA reads as TGTGCCAGCAGTTTAAGGCCGACGGCGAATGAGCAGTTCTTC.